This TCR beta chain stems from a study of blood T cell repertoires in COVID-19. Overall study: Whether acute or convalescent, the COVID-19 samples came from the United States, Italy and Spain.

CDR3 length: 12 amino acids. V gave up 5 bases and J gave up 8 bases, with 9 bases separating them. Germline CDR1 and CDR2: SEHNR and FQNEAQ (reference sequence). Some clones are missing from TCRdb's copy, which holds only in-frame ones; the method was immunoSEQ multiplex PCR. The repertoire includes tens of thousands of clones, 90% of them detected once, and 16% sits in the top ten. The sample was peripheral blood. This clonotype was sampled from a woman older than 75 with active or convalescent COVID-19. This chain connects TRBV7-9 to TRBJ1-4; D is unclear. This CDR3 is CASSPQWEKLFF. In nucleotides, the CDR3 is TGTGCCAGCAGCCCCCAGTGGGAAAAACTGTTTTTT.